The 14 T cell receptor beta chains listed next were all sequenced from one sample in a study of blood T cell repertoires in COVID-19. The assay was immunoSEQ multiplex PCR, and TCRdb's table has in-frame clones only and misses some. This sample has 95,000 to 110,000 clones, with approximately 88% found just once. The sequenced sample was peripheral blood. These receptors all stem from a human donor in a cohort sampled during active COVID-19.

The V gene is TRBV7-2, the J gene TRBJ1-1, with a tentative D call TRBD1 (6 bases). The CDR3 spans 15 residues. The germline V gene encodes CDR1 SGHTA and CDR2 FQGNSA. V lost 1 base, J lost 1 base, and 10 bases lay in between. CDR3 in amino acids: CASSLGETGNTEAFF. CDR3 sequence (DNA): TGTGCCAGCAGCTTAGGCGAGACAGGGAACACTGAAGCTTTCTTT. The full variable domain, completed using reference TRBV7-2 and TRBJ1-1, is GAGVSQSPSNKVTEKGKDVELRCDPISGHTALYWYRQSLGQGLEFLIYFQGNSAPDKSGLPSDRFSAERTGGSVSTLTIQRTQQEDSAVYLCASSLGETGNTEAFFGQGTRLTVV.

This rearrangement joins TRBV5-1 to TRBJ2-2; no clear D. CDR1 is SGHRS and CDR2 is YFSETQ in the germline V gene. The CDR3 consists of 14 residues. V gave up 5 bases and J gave up 0 bases, with 8 bases separating them. The CDR3 protein is CASRVDPNTGELFF. In DNA form, the CDR3 reads TGCGCCAGCAGGGTAGATCCGAACACCGGGGAGCTGTTTTTT.

In DNA, the CDR3 is TGCGCCAGCAGCTTGGTCGGGGGAGACACAGATACGCAGTATTTT. This gives the protein CASSLVGGDTDTQYF. The V gene is TRBV5-1, the J gene TRBJ2-3, with TRBD2 as a possible D gene (6 bases). The germline V gene has CDR1 SGHRS and CDR2 YFSETQ. CDR3 length: 15 residues. V lost 0 bases, J lost 2 bases, and 10 bases lay in between.

The rearrangement joins TRBV7-6 to TRBJ2-1, with 12 bases that match TRBD2. With 3 bases clipped from V and 10 bases from J, the junction kept 10 bases outside the gene matches. The CDR3 contains 16 residues. Germline V gene data show CDR1 as SGHVS and CDR2 as FNYEAQ. The CDR3, as DNA: TGTGCCAGCAGCTTCCCCCGACTAGCGGGAGAGCCCGAGCAGTTCTTC. Translating it yields CASSFPRLAGEPEQFF. Full variable domain (remainder filled in from reference TRBV7-6 and TRBJ2-1): GAGVSQSPRYKVTKRGQDVALRCDPISGHVSLYWYRQALGQGPEFLTYFNYEAQQDKSGLPNDRFSAERPEGSISTLTIQRTEQRDSAMYRCASSFPRLAGEPEQFFGPGTRLTVL.

The chain is built from TRBV11-2 and TRBJ1-1; perhaps TRBD1 as D (6 bases). V dropped 6 bases and J dropped 7 bases, with 15 bases sitting between them. Germline CDR1 SGHAT, CDR2 FQNNGV. The CDR3 extends over 13 amino acids. In nucleotides, the CDR3 is TGTGCCAGCAGGAGCTCACAGGGCGGTGAAGCTTTCTTT. Amino acids: CASRSSQGGEAFF.

This clone has just one count. The V and J genes are TRBV6-5 and TRBJ1-6, with D possibly TRBD1 on 6 matching bases. The CDR3 contains 15 residues. V lost 2 bases and J 6 bases, leaving 11 bases between the germline ends. CDR1 MNHEY and CDR2 SVGAGI come from the germline V gene. The CDR3 here is CASSYRTDFNSPLHF. The CDR3 DNA reads as TGTGCCAGCAGTTACCGGACAGACTTTAATTCACCCCTCCACTTT.

The CDR3 DNA reads as TGTGCCAGCTCCCCCAGAACGGGGACCCAGTACTTC. It translates to CASSPRTGTQYF. V gene TRBV18 combines with J gene TRBJ2-5; D is unclear. The V gene lost 6 bases and the J gene lost 7 bases, with 12 bases spanning the gap. The germline gives CDR1 KGHSH, CDR2 LQKENI. The length of the CDR3 is 12 residues.

The chain recombines TRBV7-9 with TRBJ1-5, with a possible D match to TRBD1 (6 bases). Per germline, CDR1 SEHNR and CDR2 FQNEAQ (reference sequence). The CDR3 runs to 14 residues. Deletions cut 4 bases from V and 5 bases from J, with 12 bases between. DNA for the CDR3: TGTGCCAGCAGCTCGGACAGTCAAGATCAGCCCCAGCATTTT. It codes for CASSSDSQDQPQHF.

This chain connects TRBV7-9 to TRBJ1-3; no definite D call. The CDR3 covers 13 residues. CDR1 is SEHNR, CDR2 FQNEAQ, per germline (reference sequence). V lost 2 bases and J 12 bases, leaving 14 bases between the germline ends. CDR3 sequence: CASSLIKITHIYF. In DNA, the CDR3 is TGTGCCAGCAGCTTAATCAAGATCACTCACATATATTTT.

This chain links TRBV4-1 with TRBJ1-2; a weak D match, TRBD1 (6 bases). The germline V and J ends were trimmed by 4 bases and 4 bases, with 16 bases remaining between them. The CDR3 runs 15 residues. Germline V lookup: CDR1 MGHRA, CDR2 YSYEKL. The CDR3 nucleotides are TGCGCCAGCAGCCGAGCCGGCCCAGGGGCCTATGGCTACACCTTC. It codes for CASSRAGPGAYGYTF.

The chain is built from TRBV9 and TRBJ2-3; 14 nucleotides align to TRBD2. The germline gives CDR1 SGDLS, CDR2 YYNGEE. Losses at the gene ends were 0 bases for V and 6 bases for J; bases not matched to a gene: 12. CDR3 length: 19 amino acids. In DNA form, the CDR3 reads TGTGCCAGCAGCGTAGAACTTCTGGGGACTAGCGGGAGTGGTGATACGCAGTATTTT. It yields the protein CASSVELLGTSGSGDTQYF.

The chain recombines TRBV5-1 with TRBJ2-5; the match to TRBD2 covers 13 bases. Trimming took 4 bases from V and 4 from J; bases not matched to a gene: 7. The germline CDR1 and CDR2 sequences are SGHRS and YFSETQ. The CDR3 contains 16 residues. The CDR3 is CASSKPGLAGRETQYF. In nucleotides, the CDR3 is TGCGCCAGCAGCAAGCCGGGACTAGCGGGACGAGAGACCCAGTACTTC.

The chain carries TRBV6-2 or TRBV6-3 and TRBJ1-5; D is perhaps TRBD1 (6 bases). CDR3 length: 14 amino acids. Germline CDR1 reads MNHEY; CDR2 reads SVGEGT. Deletions cut 5 bases from V and 7 bases from J, with 15 bases between. The CDR3 DNA follows: TGTGCCAGCAGTCCACCAGGGGCTAGGCAGCCCCAGCATTTT. This translates into CASSPPGARQPQHF.

The J gene is TRBJ1-1, the V gene TRBV6-2 or TRBV6-3; 7 bases align to TRBD1. J lost 4 bases, V lost 4 bases, and 15 bases had no gene match. There are 17 residues in the CDR3. The V gene's germline CDR1 is MNHEY and CDR2 SVGEGT. The CDR3 coding sequence is TGTGCCAGCAGTTCGAGACAGGGCGGACATACGGGCACTGAAGCTTTCTTT. Protein: CASSSRQGGHTGTEAFF.